This entry lists 4 T cell receptor beta chains sequenced from one sample in a study of blood T cells in healthy people across ages. Next came a second PCR, run for roughly 6 to 11 cycles, which used a sample-barcoded 5' primer along with a J-beta primer mix. TCRdb independently ran MiXCR on the 5' RACE reads; one entry per CDR3 protein. The sample has around 970,000 distinct CDR3 sequences, around 54% seen once; the top ten hold about 21%. Specimen: blood. These receptors were obtained from a woman aged 55 to 70 in good health.

V gene TRBV4-1 combines with J gene TRBJ2-5; no definite D call. There are 13 residues in the CDR3. With 4 bases removed from V and 11 bases from J, the gap between germline ends came to 17 bases. Germline CDR1 reads MGHRA; CDR2 reads YSYEKL. The CDR3 coding sequence is TGCGCCAGCAGCCTAGTCCCCCGGAATGAGCAGTACTTC. The encoded protein is CASSLVPRNEQYF.

This clonotype was observed a handful of times. The rearrangement uses TRBV3-1 and TRBJ1-2, with D tentatively TRBD1 (6 bases). V was cut by 1 base and J by 2 bases, with 8 bases left in between. Germline V gene lookup returns CDR1 LGHDT and CDR2 YNNKEL (reference sequence). The CDR3 is 14 residues long. The CDR3 sequence: CASSQVGQNYGYTF. DNA for the CDR3: TGTGCCAGCAGCCAAGTTGGACAGAACTATGGCTACACCTTC.

This chain's CDR3 is CASSETSGRFRSSYNEQFF. For the CDR3, the DNA is TGTGCCAGCAGTGAGACTAGCGGGAGGTTCCGGAGCTCCTACAATGAGCAGTTCTTC. The chain joins TRBV2 to TRBJ2-1, with 13 positions matching TRBD2. This CDR3 comprises 19 residues. Trimming removed 3 bases from V and 0 bases from J; junction bases left unmatched: 8. Germline CDR1 and CDR2: SNHLY and FYNNEI.

This clonotype appeared a few times. The chain recombines TRBV11-2 with TRBJ2-3; tentatively, D is TRBD2 (5 bases). This CDR3 contains 13 residues. V lost 6 bases to trimming and J lost 4 bases, with 11 bases between them. The V gene's germline CDR1 is SGHAT and CDR2 FQNNGV. CDR3 sequence reads: CASRSSGPDTQYF. In DNA form, the CDR3 reads TGTGCCAGCAGATCCAGCGGTCCAGATACGCAGTATTTT.